This T cell receptor beta chain was identified in a study of PD-1 blockade in classical Hodgkin lymphoma. Assay used: immunoSEQ multiplex PCR; TCRdb lists only in-frame clones, some missing. The profile shows 40,000 to 60,000 clones, approximately 70% of them singletons. This clone turned up a few times. The antigen is not known. Every one of the patients relapsed after autologous stem cell transplantation (brentuximab vedotin exposure was variable). Classification of best responses gave complete response, partial response or progressive disease. General study points: Complete responders entered with baseline diversity on par with newly diagnosed patients, the results showed. TCR diversity at baseline was reported to be reduced in newly diagnosed patients relative to healthy donors.

Germline-derived CDR1 and CDR2 are SNHLY and FYNNEI. The V and J ends lost 7 bases and 8 bases, in that order; junction bases with no gene match: 13. This CDR3 region has 16 residues. The receptor's source is a human donor with classical Hodgkin lymphoma. The chain has TRBV2 and TRBJ1-4; 10 bases line up with TRBD1. Material: peripheral blood mononuclear cells (PBMCs), obtained before the second cycle of nivolumab. The CDR3 loop is CASNRRGGTGDEKLFF. In nucleotides, the CDR3 is TGTGCCAGCAACCGCCGGGGGGGGACAGGGGACGAAAAACTGTTTTTT.